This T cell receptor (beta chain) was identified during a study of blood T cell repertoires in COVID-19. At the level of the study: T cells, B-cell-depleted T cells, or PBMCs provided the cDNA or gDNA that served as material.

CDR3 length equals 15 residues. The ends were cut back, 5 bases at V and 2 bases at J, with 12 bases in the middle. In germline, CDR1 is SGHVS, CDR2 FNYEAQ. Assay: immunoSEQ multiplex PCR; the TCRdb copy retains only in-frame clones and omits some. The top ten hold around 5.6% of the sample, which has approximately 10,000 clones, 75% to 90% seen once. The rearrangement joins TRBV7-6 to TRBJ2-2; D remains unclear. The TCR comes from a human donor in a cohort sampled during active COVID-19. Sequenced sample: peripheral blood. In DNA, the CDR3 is TGTGCCAGCAGCCCAGAAGTCCTTAACACCGGGGAGCTGTTTTTT. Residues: CASSPEVLNTGELFF.